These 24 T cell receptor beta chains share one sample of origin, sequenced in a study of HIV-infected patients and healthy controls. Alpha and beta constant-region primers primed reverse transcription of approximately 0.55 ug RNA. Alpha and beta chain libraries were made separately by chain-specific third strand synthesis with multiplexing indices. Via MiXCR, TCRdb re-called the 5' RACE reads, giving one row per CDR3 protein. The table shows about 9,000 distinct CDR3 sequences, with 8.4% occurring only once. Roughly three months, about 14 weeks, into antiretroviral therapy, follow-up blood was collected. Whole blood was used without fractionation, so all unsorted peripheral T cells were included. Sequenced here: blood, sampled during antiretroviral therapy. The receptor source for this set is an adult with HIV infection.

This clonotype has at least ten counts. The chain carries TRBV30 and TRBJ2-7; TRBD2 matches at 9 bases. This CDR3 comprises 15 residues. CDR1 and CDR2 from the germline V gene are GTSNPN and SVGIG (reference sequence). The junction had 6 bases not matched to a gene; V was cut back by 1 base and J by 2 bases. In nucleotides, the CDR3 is TGTGCCTGGAGTGCCAAGACTAGCGGCCCCTACGAGCAGTACTTC. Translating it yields CAWSAKTSGPYEQYF.

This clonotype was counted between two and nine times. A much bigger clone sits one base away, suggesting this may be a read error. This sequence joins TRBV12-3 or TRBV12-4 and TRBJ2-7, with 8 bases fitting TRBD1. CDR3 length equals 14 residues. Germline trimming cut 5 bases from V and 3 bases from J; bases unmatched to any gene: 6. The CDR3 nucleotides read TGTGCCAGCAGTCTCGCAGGGGGCTGCTACGAGCAGTACTTC. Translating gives CASSLAGGCYEQYF.

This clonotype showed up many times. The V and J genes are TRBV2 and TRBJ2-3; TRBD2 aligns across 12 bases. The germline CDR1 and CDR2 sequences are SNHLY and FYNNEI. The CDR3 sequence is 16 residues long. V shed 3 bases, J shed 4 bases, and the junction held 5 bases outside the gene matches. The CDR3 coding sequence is TGTGCCAGCAGTGAGGCGACTAGCGGGGGATCAGATACGCAGTATTTT. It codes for CASSEATSGGSDTQYF.

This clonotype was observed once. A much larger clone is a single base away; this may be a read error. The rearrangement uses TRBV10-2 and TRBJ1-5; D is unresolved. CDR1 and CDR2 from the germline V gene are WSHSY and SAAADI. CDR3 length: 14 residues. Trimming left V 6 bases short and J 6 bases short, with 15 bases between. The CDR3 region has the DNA TGCGCCAGCAGGGGGTCAGGTCCGTCTCAGCCCCAGCATTTT. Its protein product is CASRGSGPSQPQHF.

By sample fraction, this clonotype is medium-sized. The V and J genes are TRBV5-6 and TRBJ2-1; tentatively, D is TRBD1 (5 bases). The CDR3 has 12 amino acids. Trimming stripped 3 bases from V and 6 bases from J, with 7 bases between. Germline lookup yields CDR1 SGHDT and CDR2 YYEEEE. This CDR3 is CASSSQGNEQFF. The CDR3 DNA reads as TGTGCCAGCAGCTCTCAGGGCAATGAGCAGTTCTTC.

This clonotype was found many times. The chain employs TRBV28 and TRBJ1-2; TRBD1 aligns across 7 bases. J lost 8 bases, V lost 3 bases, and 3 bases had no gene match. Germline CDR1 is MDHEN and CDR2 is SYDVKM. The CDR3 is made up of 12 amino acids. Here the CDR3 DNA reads TGTGCCAGCAGTTTGGACAGGAACGGCTACACCTTC. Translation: CASSLDRNGYTF.

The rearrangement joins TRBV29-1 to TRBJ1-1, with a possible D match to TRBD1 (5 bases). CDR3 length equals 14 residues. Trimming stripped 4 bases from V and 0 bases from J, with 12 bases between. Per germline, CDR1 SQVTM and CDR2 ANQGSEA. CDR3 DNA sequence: TGCAGCGTTGGCCTGGGGACGATGAACACTGAAGCTTTCTTT. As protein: CSVGLGTMNTEAFF.

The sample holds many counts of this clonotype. The CDR3 DNA reads as TGTGCCAGCAGCTTGCCCTCCCGGGGGCCCCAAGAGACCCAGTACTTC. The encoded protein is CASSLPSRGPQETQYF. This chain links TRBV5-6 with TRBJ2-5; D may be TRBD1 or TRBD2 (6 bases each). Germline V gives CDR1 SGHDT, CDR2 YYEEEE. The CDR3 consists of 16 residues. With 1 base removed from V and 1 base from J, the gap between germline ends came to 14 bases. The complete variable domain, with remaining parts taken from reference TRBV5-6 and TRBJ2-5, reads DAGVTQSPTHLIKTRGQQVTLRCSPKSGHDTVSWYQQALGQGPQFIFQYYEEEERQRGNFPDRFSGHQFPNYSSELNVNALLLGDSALYLCASSLPSRGPQETQYFGPGTRLLVL.

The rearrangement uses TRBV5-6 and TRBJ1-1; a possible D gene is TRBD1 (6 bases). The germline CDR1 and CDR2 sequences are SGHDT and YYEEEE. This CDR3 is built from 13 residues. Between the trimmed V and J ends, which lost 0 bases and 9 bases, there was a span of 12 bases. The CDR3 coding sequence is TGTGCCAGCAGCTTGGTACAGGGATACCAAGCTTTCTTT. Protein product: CASSLVQGYQAFF.

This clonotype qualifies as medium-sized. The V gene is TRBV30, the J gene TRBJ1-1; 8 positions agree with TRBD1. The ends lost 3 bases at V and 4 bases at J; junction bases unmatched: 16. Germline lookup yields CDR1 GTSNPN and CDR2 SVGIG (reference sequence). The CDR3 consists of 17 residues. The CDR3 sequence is CAWSRGQGVLMGTEAFF. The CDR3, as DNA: TGTGCCTGGAGCCGAGGACAGGGCGTTTTAATGGGCACTGAAGCTTTCTTT. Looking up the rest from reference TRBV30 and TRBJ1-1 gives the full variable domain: SQTIHQWPATLVQPVGSPLSLECTVEGTSNPNLYWYRQAAGRGLQLLFYSVGIGQISSEVPQNLSASRPQDRQFILSSKKLLLSDSGFYLCAWSRGQGVLMGTEAFFGQGTRLTVV.

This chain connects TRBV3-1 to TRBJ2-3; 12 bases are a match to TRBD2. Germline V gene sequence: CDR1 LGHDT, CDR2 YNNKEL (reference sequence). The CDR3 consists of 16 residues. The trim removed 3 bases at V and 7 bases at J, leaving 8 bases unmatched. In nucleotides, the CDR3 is TGTGCCAGCAGCCACGACAGGACTAGCGGGGTATATACGCAGTATTTT. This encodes CASSHDRTSGVYTQYF.

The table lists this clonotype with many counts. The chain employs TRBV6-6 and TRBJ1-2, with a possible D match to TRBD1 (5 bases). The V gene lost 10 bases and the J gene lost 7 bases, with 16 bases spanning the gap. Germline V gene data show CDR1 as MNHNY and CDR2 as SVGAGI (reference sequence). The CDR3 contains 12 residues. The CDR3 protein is CATQTVIGGYTF. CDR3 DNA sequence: TGTGCCACCCAGACAGTAATCGGTGGCTACACCTTC.

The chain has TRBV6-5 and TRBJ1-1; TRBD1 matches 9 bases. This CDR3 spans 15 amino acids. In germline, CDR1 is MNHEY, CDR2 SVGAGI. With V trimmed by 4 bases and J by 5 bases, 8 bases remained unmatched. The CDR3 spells CASSSQTGGMTEAFF. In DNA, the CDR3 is TGTGCCAGCAGTTCCCAGACAGGGGGGATGACTGAAGCTTTCTTT.

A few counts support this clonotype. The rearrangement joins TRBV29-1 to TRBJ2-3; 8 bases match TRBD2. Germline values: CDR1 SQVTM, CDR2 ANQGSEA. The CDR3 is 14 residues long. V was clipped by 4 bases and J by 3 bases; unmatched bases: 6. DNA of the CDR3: TGCAGCGTTGTGCCTAGCGGGCAAACAGATACGCAGTATTTT. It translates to CSVVPSGQTDTQYF.

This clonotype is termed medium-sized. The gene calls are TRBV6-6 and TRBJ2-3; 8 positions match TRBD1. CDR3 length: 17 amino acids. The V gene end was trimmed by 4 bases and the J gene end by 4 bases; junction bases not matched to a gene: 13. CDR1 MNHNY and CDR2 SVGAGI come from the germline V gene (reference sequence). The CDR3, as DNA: TGTGCCAGCAGTTTGGACAGGGCGTCGCTTTGGTCAGATACGCAGTATTTT. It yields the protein CASSLDRASLWSDTQYF.

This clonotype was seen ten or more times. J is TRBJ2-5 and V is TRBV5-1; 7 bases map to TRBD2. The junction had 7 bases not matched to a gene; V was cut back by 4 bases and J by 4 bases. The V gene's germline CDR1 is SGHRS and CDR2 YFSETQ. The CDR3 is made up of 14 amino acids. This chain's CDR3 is CASSLPGLTETQYF. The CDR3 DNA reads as TGCGCCAGCAGCCTGCCGGGACTAACAGAGACCCAGTACTTC.

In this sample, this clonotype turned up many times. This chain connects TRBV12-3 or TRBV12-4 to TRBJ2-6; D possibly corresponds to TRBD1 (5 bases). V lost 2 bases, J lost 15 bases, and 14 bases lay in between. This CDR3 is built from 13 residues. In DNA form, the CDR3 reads TGTGCCAGCAGTTTAACAGGCGTTAGAAACCTGACTTTC. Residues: CASSLTGVRNLTF.

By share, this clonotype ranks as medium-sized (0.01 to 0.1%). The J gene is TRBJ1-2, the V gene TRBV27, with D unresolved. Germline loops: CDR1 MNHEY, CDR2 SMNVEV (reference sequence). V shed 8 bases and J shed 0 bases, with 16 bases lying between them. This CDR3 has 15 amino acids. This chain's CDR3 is CASGSLERTNYGYTF. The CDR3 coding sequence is TGTGCCAGCGGTTCCCTTGAGAGGACTAACTATGGCTACACCTTC.

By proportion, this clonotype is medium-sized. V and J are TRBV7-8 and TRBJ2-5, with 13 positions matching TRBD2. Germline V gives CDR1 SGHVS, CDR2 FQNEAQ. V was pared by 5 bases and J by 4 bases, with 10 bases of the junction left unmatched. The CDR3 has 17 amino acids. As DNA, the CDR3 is TGTGCCAGCAGCGCCCGGCGACTAGCGGGAGGATTAGAGACCCAGTACTTC. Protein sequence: CASSARRLAGGLETQYF.

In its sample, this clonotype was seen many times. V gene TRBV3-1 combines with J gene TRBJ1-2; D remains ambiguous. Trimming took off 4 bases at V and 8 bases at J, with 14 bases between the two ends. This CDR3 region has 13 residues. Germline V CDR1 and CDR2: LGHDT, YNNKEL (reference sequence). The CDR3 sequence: CASSPQSGTGYTF. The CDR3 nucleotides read TGTGCCAGCAGCCCACAATCAGGCACCGGCTACACCTTC.

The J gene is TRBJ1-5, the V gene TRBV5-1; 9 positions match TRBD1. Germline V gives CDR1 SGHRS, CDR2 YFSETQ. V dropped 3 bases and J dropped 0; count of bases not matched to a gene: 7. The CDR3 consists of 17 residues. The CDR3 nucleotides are TGCGCCAGCAGCTCGTTTGACAGGGGGACTAGCAATCAGCCCCAGCATTTT. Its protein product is CASSSFDRGTSNQPQHF.

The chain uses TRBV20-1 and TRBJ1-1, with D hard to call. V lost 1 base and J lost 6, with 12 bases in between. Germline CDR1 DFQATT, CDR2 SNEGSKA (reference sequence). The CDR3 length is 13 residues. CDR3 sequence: CSARGEGAAEAFF. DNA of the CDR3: TGCAGTGCTAGAGGGGAGGGCGCGGCTGAAGCTTTCTTT.

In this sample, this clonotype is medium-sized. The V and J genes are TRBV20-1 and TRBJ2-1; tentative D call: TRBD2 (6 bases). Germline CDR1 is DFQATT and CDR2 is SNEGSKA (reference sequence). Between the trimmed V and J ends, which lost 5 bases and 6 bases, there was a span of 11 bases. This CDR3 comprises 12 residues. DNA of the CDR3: TGCAGTGCTGAAGGACTATTCAATGAGCAGTTCTTC. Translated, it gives CSAEGLFNEQFF.

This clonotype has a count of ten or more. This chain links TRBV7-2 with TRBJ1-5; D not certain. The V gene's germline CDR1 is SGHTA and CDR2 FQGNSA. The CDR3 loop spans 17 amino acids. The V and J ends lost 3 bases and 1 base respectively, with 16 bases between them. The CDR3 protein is CASSFDSGKKSNQPQHF. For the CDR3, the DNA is TGTGCCAGCAGCTTTGATTCCGGGAAGAAAAGCAATCAGCCCCAGCATTTT.